This T cell receptor beta chain originates from a study of cytomegalovirus exposure and HLA in healthy donors. General study results and limits: Most TCR sequences showed up rarely, but some public TCRs showed up in many donors. Later analysis associated a missense DCLRE1C variant with TCR beta V- and J-gene trimming.

Worth noting for this clone: Its antigen is not known.

Germline V gene data show CDR1 as SGDLS and CDR2 as YYNGEE. The CDR3 totals 13 residues. Trimming stripped 0 bases from V and 6 bases from J, with 10 bases between. With 60 Vbeta and 13 Jbeta primers, the PCR was carried out. The repertoire was sequenced with immunoSEQ multiplex PCR; TCRdb's copy has only in-frame clones and lacks some. This sample has some 150,000 clones; 80% to 90% occur once, and the top ten carry around 4.5%. This clonotype was obtained from a woman aged 40 to 55 in good health and CMV-seropositive. The chain combines TRBV9 with TRBJ2-7; no clear D gene. Sequenced sample: PBMCs. The CDR3 loop is CASSVVPLGEQYF. In DNA form, the CDR3 reads TGTGCCAGCAGCGTAGTCCCCCTCGGCGAGCAGTACTTC.